The 29 T cell receptor beta chains given below trace back to one sample, sequenced in a study of T cell responses to AZD1222 COVID-19 vaccine. Generated by immunoSEQ multiplex PCR, the TCRdb table keeps only in-frame clones and is missing some. The sample consists of more than 90,000 clones, roughly 86% of them appearing once. The material sequenced was peripheral blood, taken 28 days after the second AZD1222 dose. The receptors stem from an adult who received the AZD1222 COVID-19 vaccine.

The genes are TRBV27 and TRBJ1-1; D not certain. Trimming removed 0 bases from V and 5 bases from J, with 7 bases in between. Germline V gene lookup returns CDR1 MNHEY and CDR2 SMNVEV (reference sequence). CDR3 length: 13 residues. The CDR3 protein is CASSLSTPTEAFF. In DNA, the CDR3 is TGTGCCAGCAGTTTATCTACTCCGACTGAAGCTTTCTTT.

The chain couples TRBV30 to TRBJ1-1, with D uncertain. There are 12 residues in the CDR3. The germline V gene encodes CDR1 GTSNPN and CDR2 SVGIG (reference sequence). V was pared by 3 bases and J by 7 bases, with 12 bases between. This CDR3 reads CAWRGSKDEAFF. Written as DNA, the CDR3 is TGTGCCTGGAGGGGATCGAAGGATGAAGCTTTCTTT.

This clone has a handful of counts. This rearrangement joins TRBV11-2 to TRBJ2-5; D uncertain. The V and J ends lost 5 bases and 5 bases respectively, with 12 bases between them. Germline V gene data show CDR1 as SGHAT and CDR2 as FQNNGV. CDR3 length equals 13 residues. CDR3 nucleotides: TGTGCCAGCAGCAGAGCTCCCTTGGAGACCCAGTACTTC. Amino acids: CASSRAPLETQYF.

The chain has TRBV5-1 and TRBJ2-7; 9 positions agree with TRBD1. The CDR3 length is 16 residues. Germline CDR1 and CDR2: SGHRS and YFSETQ. Losses at the gene ends were 1 base for V and 0 bases for J; bases not matched to a gene: 5. This CDR3 reads CASSLRGQGNSYEQYF. CDR3 in DNA: TGCGCCAGCAGCTTGCGGGGACAGGGTAACTCCTACGAGCAGTACTTC.

The chain joins TRBV2 to TRBJ2-4; perhaps TRBD1 as D (6 bases). V lost 7 bases and J lost 6, with 19 bases in between. Germline CDR1 SNHLY, CDR2 FYNNEI. The CDR3 contains 15 residues. The CDR3 nucleotides are TGTGCCAGCAAACGGGGTCAGGGGCCGGGAAACATTCAGTACTTC. Protein: CASKRGQGPGNIQYF.

The chain has TRBV7-9 and TRBJ2-1; 10 positions match TRBD2. The germline V gene encodes CDR1 SEHNR and CDR2 FQNEAQ (reference sequence). J lost 8 bases, V lost 5 bases, and 12 bases had no gene match. The CDR3 has 16 amino acids. The chain's CDR3 is CASSPGGTSVWDEQFF. The CDR3 DNA reads as TGTGCCAGCAGCCCAGGGGGGACTAGCGTTTGGGATGAGCAGTTCTTC.

The chain couples TRBV3-1 (or the pseudogene TRBV3-2) to TRBJ1-1, with 8 nucleotides matching TRBD1. The V segment lost 8 bases and the J segment 6 bases; nucleotides outside the gene matches: 17. CDR3 size: 16 residues. Germline CDR1 reads LGHDT; CDR2 reads YNNKEL (reference sequence). CDR3 nucleotides: TGTGCCAGCGAACCGCGGGGGCAGGGGGCGCCTGCTGAAGCTTTCTTT. This sequence encodes CASEPRGQGAPAEAFF.

V is TRBV28 and J is TRBJ2-1; 8 bases are shared with TRBD1. Germline lookup yields CDR1 MDHEN and CDR2 SYDVKM. V dropped 4 bases and J dropped 5; count of bases not matched to a gene: 7. The CDR3 is 15 residues long. The CDR3 coding sequence is TGTGCCAGCAGTTCGGGACAGGCGGCGCACAATGAGCAGTTCTTC. The encoded protein is CASSSGQAAHNEQFF.

Only one count was recorded for this clone. This rearrangement joins TRBV30 to TRBJ1-1, with D perhaps TRBD1 (5 bases). This CDR3 is 16 amino acids long. Germline values: CDR1 GTSNPN, CDR2 SVGIG (reference sequence). V lost 1 base and J lost 1, with 16 bases in between. This CDR3 reads CAWSAPNRGENTEAFF. CDR3 nucleotides: TGTGCCTGGAGTGCCCCCAATCGGGGGGAGAACACTGAAGCTTTCTTT.

V and J are TRBV5-4 and TRBJ1-2; D not certain. V lost 0 bases and J 0 bases, leaving 6 bases between the germline ends. There are 14 residues in the CDR3. From germline, CDR1 is SGHNT and CDR2 YYREEE (reference sequence). CDR3 protein: CASSLDVANYGYTF. CDR3 nucleotides: TGTGCCAGCAGCTTGGATGTAGCTAACTATGGCTACACCTTC.

The chain couples TRBV15 to TRBJ2-1; D might be TRBD1 or TRBD2, each matching 7 bases. This CDR3 spans 14 amino acids. CDR1 is LNHNV and CDR2 is YYDKDF in the germline V gene (reference sequence). Trimming shortened V by 4 bases and J by 8 bases, and 15 bases separated the two germline ends. The CDR3 reads CATSTRQGGDEQFF. As DNA, the CDR3 is TGTGCCACCAGCACCCGACAGGGAGGGGATGAGCAGTTCTTC.

The chain employs TRBV5-1 and TRBJ1-2; D is perhaps TRBD1 (6 bases). From germline, CDR1 is SGHRS and CDR2 YFSETQ. This CDR3 has 16 amino acids. The germline V and J ends were trimmed by 0 bases and 2 bases, with 14 bases remaining between them. CDR3 protein: CASSLGTAHWNYGYTF. The CDR3 nucleotides are TGCGCCAGCAGCTTGGGGACAGCCCATTGGAACTATGGCTACACCTTC.

The genes are TRBV4-1 and TRBJ2-1; D is perhaps TRBD1 (6 bases). V was pared by 0 bases and J by 6 bases, with 21 bases between. CDR3 length: 18 residues. CDR1 is MGHRA, CDR2 YSYEKL, per germline. The CDR3 reads CASSQDPLGTLVSNEQFF. In DNA, the CDR3 is TGCGCCAGCAGCCAAGACCCCTTGGGGACATTGGTGTCCAATGAGCAGTTCTTC.

The chain has TRBV27 and TRBJ2-7; D is possibly TRBD1 or TRBD2 (5 bases each). The germline V gene has CDR1 MNHEY and CDR2 SMNVEV (reference sequence). V lost 6 bases and J 3 bases, leaving 18 bases between the germline ends. The CDR3 length is 15 residues. The CDR3 is CASSQRGAVGYEQYF. For the CDR3, the DNA is TGTGCCAGCAGCCAAAGAGGGGCGGTTGGCTACGAGCAGTACTTC.

V is TRBV3-1 (or the pseudogene TRBV3-2) and J is TRBJ2-7; D tentatively reads TRBD1 or TRBD2 (6 bases each). The V gene's germline CDR1 is LGHDT and CDR2 YNNKEL (reference sequence). CDR3 length: 14 residues. V lost 1 base and J lost 7, with 14 bases in between. The CDR3 nucleotides read TGTGCCAGCAGCCAAGTTCGGGGGCTCGGGGAGCAGTACTTC. This gives the protein CASSQVRGLGEQYF.

The V call is TRBV11-2, the J call TRBJ2-7; D gene unclear. V shed 1 base and J shed 0 bases, with 7 bases lying between them. This CDR3 contains 14 residues. Germline CDR1 and CDR2: SGHAT and FQNNGV. The CDR3 here is CASSLAVHSYEQYF. The CDR3 coding sequence is TGTGCCAGCAGCTTAGCGGTCCACTCCTACGAGCAGTACTTC.

The J gene is TRBJ1-1, the V gene TRBV5-1; TRBD1 might be the D (5 bases). This CDR3 has 13 amino acids. V was trimmed by 0 bases and J by 8 bases, leaving 11 bases between them. The V gene's germline CDR1 is SGHRS and CDR2 YFSETQ. CDR3 protein: CASSLAGRGEAFF. The CDR3 DNA reads as TGCGCCAGCAGCTTGGCCGGGCGGGGGGAAGCTTTCTTT.

The chain uses TRBV29-1 and TRBJ2-7, with 12 bases matching TRBD2. CDR3 size: 13 residues. Losses at the gene ends were 7 bases for V and 3 bases for J; bases not matched to a gene: 4. Germline V gives CDR1 SQVTM, CDR2 ANQGSEA. CDR3 nucleotides: TGCAGCGCCCGGACTAGCGGGATCTACGAGCAGTACTTC. Protein: CSARTSGIYEQYF.

The chain uses TRBV6-1 and TRBJ2-7; 10 nucleotides line up with TRBD2. Germline CDR1 and CDR2: MNHNS and SASEGT. This CDR3 has 15 amino acids. V trimming: 1 base; J trimming: 4 bases; junction bases outside the gene matches: 4. CDR3 region: CASSEGTSGVYEQYF. The CDR3 region has the DNA TGTGCCAGCAGTGAAGGGACTAGCGGAGTGTACGAGCAGTACTTC.

V is TRBV28 and J is TRBJ1-2, with no clear D. This CDR3 has 11 amino acids. Germline V gives CDR1 MDHEN, CDR2 SYDVKM. Between the trimmed V and J ends, which lost 6 bases and 4 bases, there was a span of 6 bases. The CDR3 is CASRIPYGYTF. The CDR3, as DNA: TGTGCCAGCAGAATACCCTATGGCTACACCTTC.

The chain joins TRBV18 to TRBJ2-7; TRBD2 matches 13 bases. Germline V CDR1 and CDR2: KGHSH, LQKENI. The CDR3 has 17 residues. Trimming cost V 6 bases and J 5 bases; bases outside gene matches: 13. CDR3 loop: CASSLPGLAGQPHEQYF. The CDR3 coding sequence is TGTGCCAGCTCCCTCCCGGGACTAGCGGGACAGCCCCACGAGCAGTACTTC.

The chain joins TRBV19 to TRBJ2-2; 7 nucleotides agree with TRBD1. Germline V lookup: CDR1 LNHDA, CDR2 SQIVND (reference sequence). The CDR3 sequence is 16 residues long. V shed 3 bases and J 0 bases; nucleotides not matched to a gene: 4. In nucleotides, the CDR3 is TGTGCCAGTAGTATGGGGACAGCCGCGAACACCGGGGAGCTGTTTTTT. It translates to CASSMGTAANTGELFF.

This clone was detected only once. The chain employs TRBV3-1 (or the pseudogene TRBV3-2) and TRBJ2-1; D not resolved. The CDR3 contains 12 residues. Germline CDR1 reads LGHDT; CDR2 reads YNNKEL (reference sequence). V lost 1 base to trimming and J lost 4 bases, with 2 bases between them. The CDR3: CASSQVYNEQFF. Written as DNA, the CDR3 is TGTGCCAGCAGCCAAGTTTACAATGAGCAGTTCTTC.

This sequence joins TRBV7-2 and TRBJ2-7; tentatively, D is TRBD2 (6 bases). This CDR3 spans 16 amino acids. With 1 base removed from V and 2 bases from J, the gap between germline ends came to 15 bases. The germline gives CDR1 SGHTA, CDR2 FQGNSA. DNA of the CDR3: TGTGCCAGCAGCTTAGGCTTTGGGGACTGGCCCTACGAGCAGTACTTC. It specifies CASSLGFGDWPYEQYF.

The V gene is TRBV28, the J gene TRBJ1-1; D possibly corresponds to TRBD1 (5 bases). CDR1 is MDHEN and CDR2 is SYDVKM in the germline V gene. Trimming stripped 2 bases from V and 0 bases from J, with 13 bases between. This CDR3 contains 16 residues. The CDR3 loop is CASSLGGRAMNTEAFF. The DNA of the CDR3 is TGTGCCAGCAGTTTAGGGGGACGGGCGATGAACACTGAAGCTTTCTTT.

V gene TRBV30 combines with J gene TRBJ2-7; perhaps TRBD2 as D (6 bases). The V end was cut by 1 base, the J end by 6 bases, with 10 bases between. CDR1 GTSNPN and CDR2 SVGIG come from the germline V gene (reference sequence). The CDR3 covers 12 residues. CDR3 in amino acids: CAWSASGPEQYF. DNA for the CDR3: TGTGCCTGGAGTGCCAGCGGGCCCGAGCAGTACTTC.

This rearrangement joins TRBV5-1 to TRBJ2-3; D may be TRBD2 (6 bases). The ends were cut back, 1 base at V and 2 bases at J, with 11 bases in the middle. CDR1 is SGHRS, CDR2 YFSETQ, per germline. The CDR3 has 15 amino acids. This chain's CDR3 is CASSLLRGYTDTQYF. The CDR3 nucleotides are TGCGCCAGCAGCTTGTTGCGGGGCTACACAGATACGCAGTATTTT.

The chain links TRBV18 to TRBJ1-3; D uncertain. Germline V gene sequence: CDR1 KGHSH, CDR2 LQKENI. The CDR3 extends over 17 amino acids. Trimming took 2 bases from V and 7 from J, leaving 21 bases between them. The CDR3 protein is CASSPWEGQTHGNTIYF. CDR3 sequence (DNA): TGTGCCAGCTCACCATGGGAGGGTCAAACCCATGGGAACACCATATATTTT.

This sequence joins TRBV13 and TRBJ2-3, with D perhaps matching TRBD2 (5 bases). V was clipped by 6 bases and J by 0 bases, with 13 bases between them. The CDR3 loop spans 15 amino acids. CDR1 is PRHDT and CDR2 is FYEKMQ in the germline V gene (reference sequence). The DNA for the CDR3 is TGTGCCAGCAGGAAAAGCGGTTCTAGCACAGATACGCAGTATTTT. Residues: CASRKSGSSTDTQYF.